The T cell receptor (beta chain) under discussion was sequenced for a study of cytomegalovirus exposure and HLA in healthy donors. Study-level background: There were some 81 million unique TCRs (from HLA-typed donors) in an early data release.

The V and J ends lost 7 bases and 5 bases respectively, with 17 bases between them. The CDR3 runs to 14 residues. CDR1 is SNHLY and CDR2 is FYNNEI in the germline V gene. Regarding donors, all were healthy bone marrow donors. Study-wide results and limits: It was around 160 TCR beta chains that were listed as cytomegalovirus-associated.

This PCR relied on a set of 60 Vbeta primers and 13 Jbeta primers. Assay used: immunoSEQ multiplex PCR; TCRdb lists only in-frame clones, some missing. The sample records about 93,000 clones, more than 55% being singletons. About this clone: Antigen: not known.

The specimen was PBMCs. The genes are TRBV2 and TRBJ1-1; D remains ambiguous. The origin of this receptor is a boy aged 5-17 years in good health and CMV-seropositive. CDR3 region: CASILGSKVTEAFF. The CDR3 nucleotides read TGTGCCAGCATTCTAGGATCGAAGGTGACTGAAGCTTTCTTT.